The 26 T cell receptor beta chains below were found in one sample sequenced in a study of cytomegalovirus exposure and HLA in healthy donors. PCR used 60 Vbeta primers and 13 Jbeta primers. The data were produced by immunoSEQ multiplex PCR, yet TCRdb's version contains in-frame clones alone and is incomplete. The repertoire consists of some 170,000 clones, with under 85% occurring once and the leading ten covering less than 2.5%. The sequenced sample was PBMCs. These receptors all come from a human donor in good health.

In its sample, this clone was seen a few times. The chain uses TRBV11-3 and TRBJ2-3, with a weak D call TRBD1 (6 bases). Looked up from germline, CDR1 is SGHNT and CDR2 is YENEEA. The V gene lost 5 bases and the J gene lost 4 bases, with 13 bases spanning the gap. The CDR3 runs 14 residues. The CDR3 sequence is CASSARTAPDTQYF. Here the CDR3 DNA reads TGTGCCAGCAGCGCCCGGACAGCCCCAGATACGCAGTATTTT.

Turning to this clone: Other DNA sequences in the sample encode the same CDR3. The chain has TRBV5-1 and TRBJ2-1; TRBD1 matches at 7 bases. The V gene's germline CDR1 is SGHRS and CDR2 YFSETQ. The CDR3 consists of 14 residues. V dropped 2 bases and J dropped 4; count of bases not matched to a gene: 3. The CDR3 DNA reads as TGCGCCAGCAGCTTAGGGACAGCTTACAATGAGCAGTTCTTC. Translated, it gives CASSLGTAYNEQFF.

This rearrangement joins TRBV25-1 to TRBJ1-6; the D is unclear. V lost 2 bases, J lost 6 bases, and 11 bases lay in between. Germline V CDR1 and CDR2: MGHDK, SYGVNS. This CDR3 contains 15 residues. This CDR3 is CASSEEAASNSPLHF. The CDR3 bases are TGTGCCAGCAGTGAAGAGGCAGCGAGTAATTCACCCCTCCACTTT.

This rearrangement joins TRBV30 to TRBJ1-1; D remains unclear. Germline CDR1 reads GTSNPN; CDR2 reads SVGIG (reference sequence). The CDR3 is made up of 15 amino acids. Deletions cut 1 base from V and 0 bases from J, with 12 bases between. CDR3 bases: TGTGCCTGGAGTGCCCCCGCAGGTTTGAACACTGAAGCTTTCTTT. This gives the protein CAWSAPAGLNTEAFF.

V gene TRBV5-1 combines with J gene TRBJ2-1, with 14 nucleotides matching TRBD2. The germline V gene has CDR1 SGHRS and CDR2 YFSETQ. V was pared by 0 bases and J by 15 bases, with 5 bases of the junction left unmatched. This CDR3 is built from 14 residues. The CDR3 bases are TGCGCCAGCAGCTTGGGGGGACTAGCGGGGGATACGTTCTTC. It yields the protein CASSLGGLAGDTFF.

This clone was seen more than once but under ten times. The V gene is TRBV29-1, the J gene TRBJ2-1, with 15 nucleotides matching TRBD2. CDR1 and CDR2 (germline): SQVTM, ANQGSEA. V lost 1 base, J lost 7 bases, and 2 bases stayed unmatched. The length of the CDR3 is 15 residues. In DNA form, the CDR3 reads TGCAGCGTTGAAGTAGGACTAGCGGGGGGGAATGAGCAGTTCTTC. Translation: CSVEVGLAGGNEQFF.

This chain connects TRBV5-5 to TRBJ2-2; D might be TRBD2 (6 bases). This CDR3 is 16 amino acids long. The germline gives CDR1 SGHKS, CDR2 YYEKEE (reference sequence). V lost 4 bases, J lost 1 base, and 14 bases lay in between. The CDR3 nucleotides are TGTGCCAGCAGCGAACATGCGGGGATGAACACCGGGGAGCTGTTTTTT. Translation: CASSEHAGMNTGELFF.

The chain has TRBV19 and TRBJ1-2; TRBD1 is a possible D gene (5 bases). V was cut by 10 bases and J by 4 bases, with 13 bases left in between. CDR1 LNHDA and CDR2 SQIVND come from the germline V gene (reference sequence). CDR3 length: 12 residues. The CDR3 DNA sequence: TGTGCCACCAAAGATACAGGCTATGGCTACACCTTC. As protein: CATKDTGYGYTF.

The genes are TRBV25-1 and TRBJ1-2; the match to TRBD1 covers 7 bases. The CDR3 contains 13 residues. CDR1 is MGHDK, CDR2 SYGVNS, per germline. The junction had 6 bases not matched to a gene; V was cut back by 6 bases and J by 5 bases. CDR3 coding DNA: TGTGCCAGCAGCCCAGGGGGTCGGTATGGCTACACCTTC. This sequence encodes CASSPGGRYGYTF.

The genes are TRBV27 and TRBJ1-2, with a weak D call TRBD1 (6 bases). Per the germline V gene, CDR1 is MNHEY and CDR2 is SMNVEV (reference sequence). The CDR3 has 12 residues. With 8 bases removed from V and 4 bases from J, the gap between germline ends came to 11 bases. The CDR3 bases are TGTGCCAGCGGGGGGGGCGGCTATGGCTACACCTTC. Its protein is CASGGGGYGYTF.

This clone has just a few counts. This rearrangement joins TRBV13 to TRBJ2-5; 8 bases are shared with TRBD1. This CDR3 is 13 amino acids long. After removal of 5 bases from V and 2 bases from J, the junction contained 1 base not matched to a gene. Germline V CDR1 and CDR2: PRHDT, FYEKMQ (reference sequence). CDR3 in amino acids: CASSHRGQETQYF. CDR3 nucleotide sequence: TGTGCCAGCAGCCACAGGGGGCAAGAGACCCAGTACTTC.

The V and J genes are TRBV2 and TRBJ1-5; 9 nucleotides match TRBD1. The germline V gene encodes CDR1 SNHLY and CDR2 FYNNEI. The CDR3 contains 15 residues. With V trimmed by 4 bases and J by 7 bases, 8 bases remained unmatched. The CDR3 spells CASSGGQGPYQPQHF. CDR3 sequence (DNA): TGTGCCAGCAGTGGGGGACAGGGACCATACCAGCCCCAGCATTTT.

This chain links TRBV10-1 with TRBJ2-1, with 10 bases identical to TRBD2. Losses at the gene ends were 4 bases for V and 6 bases for J; bases not matched to a gene: 9. The V gene's germline CDR1 is WNHNN and CDR2 SYGVQD (reference sequence). This CDR3 spans 16 amino acids. The CDR3 DNA reads TGCGCCAGCAGTGGAAGTCCGGGACTAGCGTCCAATGAGCAGTTCTTC. Encoded protein: CASSGSPGLASNEQFF.

The gene calls are TRBV27 and TRBJ1-1; D unclear. The V end was cut by 1 base, the J end by 6 bases, with 12 bases between. CDR1 and CDR2 (germline): MNHEY, SMNVEV (reference sequence). The CDR3 totals 14 residues. This CDR3 is CASSLWVEGAEAFF. CDR3 bases: TGTGCCAGCAGTTTATGGGTTGAGGGAGCTGAAGCTTTCTTT.

This chain links TRBV30 with TRBJ1-6; D may be TRBD1 (5 bases). In germline, CDR1 is GTSNPN, CDR2 SVGIG (reference sequence). Trimming removed 2 bases at V and 10 bases at J, with 12 bases between. The CDR3 loop spans 13 amino acids. The CDR3 loop reads CAWSRGRESPLHF. CDR3 nucleotides: TGTGCCTGGAGTCGGGGGAGGGAATCACCCCTCCACTTT.

This clone occurred a few times. The gene calls are TRBV9 and TRBJ2-3, with 10 nucleotides matching TRBD2. The CDR3 extends over 18 amino acids. The V gene end was trimmed by 3 bases and the J gene end by 2 bases; junction bases not matched to a gene: 12. Germline CDR1 SGDLS, CDR2 YYNGEE. CDR3 DNA: TGTGCCAGCAGCGGTCTACTAGCGGGGAGACACTCCACAGATACGCAGTATTTT. This encodes CASSGLLAGRHSTDTQYF.

CDR3 DNA: TGTGCCAGCGGCCCCACTAGCCTAAACACCGGGGAGCTGTTTTTT. It yields the protein CASGPTSLNTGELFF. The J gene is TRBJ2-2, the V gene TRBV7-3; the D gene is possibly TRBD2 (6 bases). Trimming removed 8 bases from V and 2 bases from J, with 15 bases in between. Germline-derived CDR1 and CDR2 are SGHTA and FQGTGA. The CDR3 totals 15 residues.

The chain combines TRBV11-2 with TRBJ1-1, with D maybe TRBD1 (6 bases). Trimming removed 5 bases at V and 5 bases at J, with 24 bases between. The germline V gene has CDR1 SGHAT and CDR2 FQNNGV. The CDR3 has 17 residues. This chain's CDR3 is CASSPPEGRGVGTEAFF. The CDR3 DNA follows: TGTGCCAGCAGCCCCCCAGAGGGCAGGGGAGTGGGTACTGAAGCTTTCTTT.

The chain links TRBV6-1 to TRBJ1-2; D is uncertain. The CDR3 is made up of 16 amino acids. Germline V gene data show CDR1 as MNHNS and CDR2 as SASEGT. Between the trimmed V and J ends, which lost 2 bases and 2 bases, there was a span of 15 bases. The CDR3 here is CASSEILKGGNYGYTF. CDR3 bases: TGTGCCAGCAGTGAAATCCTGAAAGGAGGAAACTATGGCTACACCTTC.

In nucleotides, the CDR3 is TGTGCCAGCAGCTTAGTGGCTCAAGAGACCCAGTACTTC. Its translation: CASSLVAQETQYF. The rearrangement links TRBV11-1 to TRBJ2-5, with D hard to call. The V end was cut by 1 base, the J end by 2 bases, with 5 bases between. Germline V gives CDR1 SGHAT, CDR2 FQDESV (reference sequence). The CDR3 covers 13 residues.

The sample holds a few counts of this clone. This chain connects TRBV27 to TRBJ2-2; tentatively, D is TRBD2 (6 bases). The V gene lost 4 bases and the J gene lost 4 bases, with 7 bases spanning the gap. This CDR3 spans 13 amino acids. From germline, CDR1 is MNHEY and CDR2 SMNVEV (reference sequence). The CDR3 nucleotides are TGTGCCAGCAGTTGGGGAGGCACCGGGGAGCTGTTTTTT. The encoded protein is CASSWGGTGELFF.

The rearrangement uses TRBV11-2 and TRBJ2-7; maybe TRBD2 (6 bases). CDR1 is SGHAT and CDR2 is FQNNGV in the germline V gene. The CDR3 extends over 16 amino acids. V was cut by 2 bases and J by 0 bases, with 14 bases left in between. The CDR3 reads CASSLIVGRSSYEQYF. In nucleotides, the CDR3 is TGTGCCAGCAGCTTAATTGTGGGGAGGAGCTCCTACGAGCAGTACTTC.

The V and J genes are TRBV27 and TRBJ2-5; the match to TRBD1 covers 7 bases. V lost 4 bases, J lost 5 bases, and 7 bases stayed unmatched. CDR3 size: 14 residues. Germline V CDR1 and CDR2: MNHEY, SMNVEV (reference sequence). CDR3 protein: CASSYRQGAETQYF. In nucleotides, the CDR3 is TGTGCCAGCAGTTACCGACAGGGTGCGGAGACCCAGTACTTC.

The chain employs TRBV5-4 and TRBJ2-7; perhaps TRBD1 as D (5 bases). The CDR3 has 13 residues. Germline values: CDR1 SGHNT, CDR2 YYREEE (reference sequence). Trimming cost V 0 bases and J 4 bases, with 8 bases left between them. The CDR3 DNA reads TGTGCCAGCAGCTTGGGCAGGGCATACGAGCAGTACTTC. It encodes CASSLGRAYEQYF.

The sample holds a few counts of this clone. The V gene is TRBV6-1, the J gene TRBJ2-5, with 7 positions matching TRBD1. The V and J ends lost 2 bases and 6 bases, in that order; junction bases with no gene match: 6. The CDR3 is 14 amino acids. From germline, CDR1 is MNHNS and CDR2 SASEGT. CDR3 loop: CASSEPGTVKTQYF. CDR3 nucleotide sequence: TGTGCCAGCAGTGAACCTGGGACAGTGAAGACCCAGTACTTC.

V and J are TRBV7-9 and TRBJ2-3; D is unclear. Between the trimmed V and J ends, which lost 5 bases and 3 bases, there was a span of 9 bases. The CDR3 has 13 residues. Germline values: CDR1 SEHNR, CDR2 FQNEAQ (reference sequence). CDR3 residues: CASSITTTDTQYF. The DNA for the CDR3 is TGTGCCAGCAGCATTACTACGACAGATACGCAGTATTTT.